The 2 T cell receptor beta chains listed next were all sequenced from one sample in a study of cytomegalovirus exposure and HLA in healthy donors. The data were produced by immunoSEQ multiplex PCR, yet TCRdb's version contains in-frame clones alone and is incomplete. The sample lists hundreds of thousands of clones; around 90% were seen once. The specimen sequenced was PBMCs. The receptors shown here come from a woman under 40 in good health and CMV-seronegative.

This clone has a single count. The chain carries TRBV15 and TRBJ2-7, with 12 bases that match TRBD2. CDR1 LNHNV and CDR2 YYDKDF come from the germline V gene (reference sequence). V lost 4 bases to trimming and J lost 2 bases; unmatched junction nucleotides: 3. This CDR3 is 15 amino acids long. The CDR3: CATSTRTSGTYEQYF. The CDR3, as DNA: TGTGCCACCAGCACCAGGACTAGCGGGACCTACGAGCAGTACTTC. Combining the CDR3 with reference TRBV15 and TRBJ2-7 gives the whole variable domain DAMVIQNPRYQVTQFGKPVTLSCSQTLNHNVMYWYQQKSSQAPKLLFHYYDKDFNNEADTPDNFQSRRPNTSFCFLDIRSPGLGDTAMYLCATSTRTSGTYEQYFGPGTRLTVT.

The V gene is TRBV6-1, the J gene TRBJ2-7; 9 nucleotides line up with TRBD2. CDR3 size: 15 residues. Losses at the gene ends were 3 bases for V and 5 bases for J; bases not matched to a gene: 8. Germline V gene data show CDR1 as MNHNS and CDR2 as SASEGT. The CDR3 DNA follows: TGTGCCAGCAGTGATGGCCTAGCGGGATTCAACGAGCAGTACTTC. It is translated as CASSDGLAGFNEQYF.